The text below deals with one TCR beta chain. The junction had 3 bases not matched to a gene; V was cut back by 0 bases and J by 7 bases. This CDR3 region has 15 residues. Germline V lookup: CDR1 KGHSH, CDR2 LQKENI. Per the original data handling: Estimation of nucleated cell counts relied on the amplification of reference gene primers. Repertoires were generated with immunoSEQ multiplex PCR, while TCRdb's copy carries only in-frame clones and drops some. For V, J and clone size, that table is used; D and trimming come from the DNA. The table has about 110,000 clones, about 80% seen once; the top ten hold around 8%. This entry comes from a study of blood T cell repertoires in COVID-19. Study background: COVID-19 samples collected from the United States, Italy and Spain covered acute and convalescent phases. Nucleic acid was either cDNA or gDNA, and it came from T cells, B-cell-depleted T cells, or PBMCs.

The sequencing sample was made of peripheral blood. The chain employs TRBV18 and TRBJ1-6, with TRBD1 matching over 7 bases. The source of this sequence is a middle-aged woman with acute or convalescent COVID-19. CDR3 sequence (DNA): TGTGCCAGCTCACCACCAGAGGGGGCGAATTCACCCCTCCACTTT. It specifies CASSPPEGANSPLHF.